The clone carrying this T cell receptor beta chain has at least ten counts. Its antigen is undetermined. This sample was taken from a study of Graves' ophthalmopathy and Graves' hyperthyroidism. Study summary: If no ophthalmopathy appeared within 18 months of follow-up, hyperthyroidism was termed stable. Notes on the study in general: Among thyroid clonotypes expanded above 0.001 frequency, most also appeared in blood. Ophthalmopathy progression was predicted with 70% to 71% sensitivity and approximately 79% specificity.

Other autoimmune diseases, uncontrolled infections, pregnancy or lactation led to the exclusion of patients. Amplification of the TCR beta CDR3 regions used RNA transcripts (as template). Following a first-round RT-PCR that used HTBI primers, a second-round multiplex PCR was carried out. TCRdb redid the calling of the multiplex PCR reads with MiXCR, one entry per CDR3 protein. The sample has over a million distinct CDR3 sequences, about 38% seen once. Trimming stripped 6 bases from V and 7 bases from J, with 25 bases between. The CDR3 length is 15 residues. Germline V CDR1 and CDR2: DFQATT, SNEGSKA (reference sequence).

The J gene is TRBJ2-7, the V gene TRBV20-1; no clear D. The sample consisted of peripheral blood or thyroid tissue (not recorded which). This TCR was sampled from an adult man with Graves' hyperthyroidism. CDR3 bases: TGCAGTGCCCCTTCGGCGCAGACCCTACTTCGAGAGCAGTACTTC. Translated, it gives CSAPSAQTLLREQYF.